This T cell receptor beta chain comes out of a study of human thymus T cells (dated by TCRdb to the early 2020s). At the level of the whole study: The study described the TCR alpha and beta repertoires in fewer than 10 infant thymus samples and a few matching peripheral blood samples. The infant donors were about 6 to 250 days old, and the cohort included five to seven males and a couple of females. General conclusions and limits of the study: On average, thymus samples yielded roughly 770,000 unique TCRB clonotypes, whereas blood samples yielded roughly 80,000. According to the related research, thymic TCR repertoires were highly overlapping among unrelated individuals. Usage of V and J gene segments appeared to be biased in both the thymic and the peripheral blood repertoires.

Counted from cysteine to phenylalanine, this CDR3 has 17 amino acids. The DNA shown is the 51-base CDR3, in frame from base 1. CDR1 and CDR2 (MGHDK, SYGVNS) derive from the germline V gene. The junction shows trimming of 7 bases on V and 10 bases on J, and the gene matches do not reach 21 bases of it. Using the immunoSEQ multiplex PCR assay, the TCRB and TCRAD loci were amplified from a standardized quantity of quality-controlled genomic DNA. Amplicons spanned the V(D)J region at a length sufficient to cover the CDR3 and identify V and J genes. The commercial immunoSEQ service was used to sequence amplicons on an Illumina platform. The original pipeline was this. Primer bias and sequencing errors were corrected using previously described methods, and TCRAD and TCRB definitions followed the IMGT database. immunoSEQ Analyzer 3.0 and VDJTools were used for repertoire analysis, which covered basic statistics, V/J segment usage, diversity estimates, rarefaction and pairwise overlap. To estimate diversity, the Chao1, ChaoE, Efron-Thisted, Shannon and inverse Simpson indices were applied, and diversity was also estimated on datasets down-sampled to the smallest sample. Repertoire overlap used strict matching of CDR3 nucleotide sequence, V gene and J gene, with Jaccard-based multidimensional scaling clustering. In TCRdb, the immuneACCESS table is reduced to in-frame sequences with V and J assigned. These tables do not hold every clone; where another copy was compared, an unresolved V gene accounts for under half, and the others remain unexplained. The V and J calls and clone size are taken from that table; D and trimming were inferred from the DNA. The sample includes some 130,000 clones, with about 94% observed a single time. The ten top clones hold 0.02% to 0.03% of the sample.

Thymus tissue was collected as surgical resects that were removed during corrective cardiac surgery. In Finland, the donors were immunologically healthy infants who were having open corrective cardiac surgery for congenital heart defects. Thymocytes were mechanically released from the tissue and were stored as pellets of roughly 9-33 million cells at -70 degrees C. Genomic DNA was extracted from frozen cell pellets with a QIAsymphony instrument. In regard to this clone: What antigen it recognizes has not been identified. Per-base quality was not reported, and no clone a single base away is much larger than it.

The rearranged chain carries TRBV25-1 and TRBJ2-1; TRBD2 lines up with 8 middle nucleotides. This sequence originates from a boy under three years old with a congenital heart defect but otherwise immunologically healthy. Specimen: thymus tissue. The sequenced DNA is TGTGCCAGCACCCGATCATACCCCGGGACTAGATTAACGGAGCAGTTCTTC. Protein translation: CASTRSYPGTRLTEQFF.